The entry that follows covers one T cell receptor (beta chain) sequence. Its target is unknown. Data came from immunoSEQ multiplex PCR; TCRdb stores just in-frame clones and leaves some out. The top ten hold about 19% of the sample, which has around 9,600 clones, around 50% seen once. The CDR3 length is 13 residues. Trimming stripped 5 bases from V and 1 base from J, with 8 bases between. CDR1 and CDR2 from the germline V gene are SGHVS and FNYEAQ. This record comes from a study of radiation and T cells in renal cell carcinoma. Findings and caveats of the study: Irradiated tumors had higher TCR clonality than control tumors.

Treatment given: 15 Gy SBRT to primary tumor, nephrectomy 4 weeks later. The sequences come from tumor tissue, collected from a patient whose treatment included radiotherapy and nephrectomy. The TCR sequence derives from a man in his sixties with renal cell carcinoma. V is TRBV7-6 and J is TRBJ1-1; D is possibly TRBD1 (6 bases). The CDR3 DNA reads as TGTGCCAGCAGCCCGGGACAGAACACTGAAGCTTTCTTT. This codes for CASSPGQNTEAFF.